The T cell receptor (beta chain) described here comes from a study of blood T cells in healthy people across ages. V lost 2 bases to trimming and J lost 13 bases, with 17 bases between them. The CDR3 covers 13 residues. Primers used in a second PCR of roughly 6 to 11 cycles were a sample-barcoded 5' primer and a J-beta primer mix. In TCRdb, the 5' RACE reads were re-called with MiXCR into one record per CDR3 protein. The table records about 1.5 million distinct CDR3 sequences, 35% to 45% of them present only once. This clonotype turned up a few times. This clonotype was obtained from a woman aged 18-29 years in good health. Sequenced: blood. The chain is built from TRBV12-3 or TRBV12-4 and TRBJ2-5; a weak D match, TRBD2 (6 bases). In nucleotides, the CDR3 is TGTGCCAGCAGTTTAAGGCGGGGCCCCCGTTTGTACTTC. It specifies CASSLRRGPRLYF.